This T cell receptor (beta chain) was identified during a study of technical replicates of blood from several donors. TCRdb's copy holds only in-frame clones and misses some; the assay was immunoSEQ multiplex PCR. This sample has over 50,000 clones, with roughly 97% found just once. Unmatched junction bases numbered 8, after V lost 3 bases and J lost 2 bases. There are 17 residues in the CDR3. The germline V gene encodes CDR1 MGHRA and CDR2 YSYEKL. The chain couples TRBV4-1 to TRBJ2-1; 9 bases line up with TRBD2. The sample comprised T cells isolated from PBMCs. The source of this sequence is a human donor in good health. CDR3: CASSHFSGSFAYNEQFF. DNA of the CDR3: TGCGCCAGCAGCCATTTTAGCGGGAGCTTCGCCTACAATGAGCAGTTCTTC.